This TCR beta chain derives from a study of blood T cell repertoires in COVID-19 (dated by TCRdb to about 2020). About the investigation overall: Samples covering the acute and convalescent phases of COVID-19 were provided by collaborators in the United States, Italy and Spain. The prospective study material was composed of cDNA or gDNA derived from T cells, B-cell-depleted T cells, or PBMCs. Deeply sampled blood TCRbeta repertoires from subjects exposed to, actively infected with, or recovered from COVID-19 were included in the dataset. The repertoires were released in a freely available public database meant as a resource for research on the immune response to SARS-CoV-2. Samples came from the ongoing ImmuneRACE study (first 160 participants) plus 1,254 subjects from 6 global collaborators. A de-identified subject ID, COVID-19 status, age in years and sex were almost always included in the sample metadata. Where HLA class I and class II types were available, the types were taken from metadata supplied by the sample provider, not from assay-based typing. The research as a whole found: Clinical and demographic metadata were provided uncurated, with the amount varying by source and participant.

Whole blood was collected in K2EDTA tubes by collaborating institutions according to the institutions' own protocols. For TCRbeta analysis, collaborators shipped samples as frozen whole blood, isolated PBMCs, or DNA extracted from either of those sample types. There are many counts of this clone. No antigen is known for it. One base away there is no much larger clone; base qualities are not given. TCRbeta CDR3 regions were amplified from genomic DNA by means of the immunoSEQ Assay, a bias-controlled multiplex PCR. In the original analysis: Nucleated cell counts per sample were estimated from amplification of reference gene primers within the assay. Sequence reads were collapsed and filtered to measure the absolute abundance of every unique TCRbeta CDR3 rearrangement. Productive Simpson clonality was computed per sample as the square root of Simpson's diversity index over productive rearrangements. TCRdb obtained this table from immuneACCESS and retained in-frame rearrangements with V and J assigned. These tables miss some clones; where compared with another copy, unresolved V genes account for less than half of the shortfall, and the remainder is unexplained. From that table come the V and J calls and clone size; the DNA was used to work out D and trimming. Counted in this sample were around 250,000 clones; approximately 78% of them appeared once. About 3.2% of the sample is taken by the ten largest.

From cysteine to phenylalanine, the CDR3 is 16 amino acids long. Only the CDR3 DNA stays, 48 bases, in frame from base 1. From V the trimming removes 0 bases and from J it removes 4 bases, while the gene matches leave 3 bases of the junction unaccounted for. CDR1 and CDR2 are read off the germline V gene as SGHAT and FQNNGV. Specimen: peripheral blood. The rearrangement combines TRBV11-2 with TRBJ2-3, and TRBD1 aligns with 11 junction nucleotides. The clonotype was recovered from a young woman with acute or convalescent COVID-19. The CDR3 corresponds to CASSLDRTGGADTQYF. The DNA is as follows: TGTGCCAGCAGCTTAGATCGGACAGGGGGCGCAGATACGCAGTATTTT. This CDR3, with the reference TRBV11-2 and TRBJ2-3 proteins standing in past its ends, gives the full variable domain EAGVAQSPRYKIIEKRQSVAFWCNPISGHATLYWYQQILGQGPKLLIQFQNNGVVDDSQLPKDRFSAERLKGVDSTLKIQPAKLEDSAVYLCASSLDRTGGADTQYFGPGTRLTVL.